The TCR beta chain under discussion was sequenced for a study of shared clonotypes between healthy human individuals. Broader study findings: The sharing of 5% to 6.5% of naive CD4 clonotypes was seen across a few donors. The sampled material consisted only of blood, and tissue repertoires are likely to differ.

Germline V CDR1 and CDR2: KGHSH, LQKENI. With 2 bases removed from V and 7 bases from J, the gap between germline ends came to 18 bases. The CDR3 is 15 amino acids. Notes on this clone: Its cognate antigen is unknown.

Some clones are missing from TCRdb's copy, which holds only in-frame ones; the method was immunoSEQ multiplex PCR. Seen here are over 1.5 million clones, 98% observed once, and the top ten hold 0.45%. Sequenced input: naive CD4+ T cells sorted from blood. The subset is: CD45RA+ positively selected. The rearrangement uses TRBV18 and TRBJ2-7, with D perhaps assigned TRBD1 or TRBD2 (7 bases each). The receptor was isolated from a man in his thirties or forties in good health. The chain's CDR3 is CASSPSARGGREQYF. The CDR3 DNA is TGTGCCAGCTCACCATCCGCCAGGGGGGGGAGGGAGCAGTACTTC.